Reported below is one T cell receptor beta chain. The antigen remains undetermined. These data are taken from a study of early T cells in non-severe SARS-CoV-2 infection. The wider study: Sequencing of unsorted whole blood was done on bulk RNA, leaving chains unpaired. Study-wide points: A preference for anti-spike CD8 responses marked VDJdb matching, which missed private and CD4 specificities.

This CDR3 spans 13 amino acids. V trimming: 10 bases; J trimming: 4 bases; junction bases outside the gene matches: 11. From germline, CDR1 is SGHNT and CDR2 YYREEE (reference sequence). Individual cDNA molecules received unique molecular identifiers. TCRdb processed the 5' RACE reads anew with MiXCR; each CDR3 protein has one entry. The repertoire has roughly 69,000 distinct CDR3 sequences, about 10% of them found once; the top ten carry about an eighth. Sequenced material: whole blood, taken at baseline. This sequence joins TRBV5-4 and TRBJ2-7, with TRBD2 matching 7 bases. The clonotype originates from an adult who was a healthcare worker with PCR-confirmed SARS-CoV-2 infection or an uninfected control (not recorded which). This CDR3 reads CAWGAGIGYEQYF. The CDR3 region has the DNA TGTGCCTGGGGAGCGGGAATTGGTTACGAGCAGTACTTC.